This entry lists 9 T cell receptor beta chains sequenced from one sample in a study of blood T cell repertoires in COVID-19. Profiled with immunoSEQ multiplex PCR; TCRdb holds only in-frame clones, not every one. The table shows about 50,000 clones, with more than 75% occurring only once. Source material: PBMCs or T cells enriched from blood (not recorded which). All receptors derive from a woman aged 50 to 60 with acute COVID-19.

V and J are TRBV19 and TRBJ1-4, with 12 positions matching TRBD1. V was clipped by 8 bases and J by 11 bases; unmatched bases: 9. Germline lookup yields CDR1 LNHDA and CDR2 SQIVND (reference sequence). The CDR3 length is 14 residues. CDR3 in DNA: TGTGCCAGTGTTACAGGGACAGGGGGCTATAAACTGTTTTTT. It specifies CASVTGTGGYKLFF. The variable domain in full, with the rest retrieved from reference TRBV19 and TRBJ1-4, is DGGITQSPKYLFRKEGQNVTLSCEQNLNHDAMYWYRQDPGQGLRLIYYSQIVNDFQKGDIAEGYSVSREKKESFPLTVTSAQKNPTAFYLCASVTGTGGYKLFFGSGTQLSVL.

This clone occurred once. The chain carries TRBV4-2 and TRBJ1-6; TRBD1 matches 8 bases. CDR1 LGHNA and CDR2 YNFKEQ come from the germline V gene. V gave up 0 bases and J gave up 11 bases; unmatched junction bases: 6. The CDR3 loop spans 15 amino acids. The DNA of the CDR3 is TGTGCCAGCAGCCAAGACGGACAGGGCGGGACACCCCTCCACTTT. Translated: CASSQDGQGGTPLHF.

This chain joins TRBV9 and TRBJ2-1; TRBD1 aligns across 11 bases. Germline loops: CDR1 SGDLS, CDR2 YYNGEE. With V trimmed by 0 bases and J by 6 bases, 2 bases remained unmatched. The CDR3 spans 15 residues. CDR3: CASSVVGTGGNEQFF. The DNA of the CDR3 is TGTGCCAGCAGCGTAGTTGGGACAGGGGGCAATGAGCAGTTCTTC.

This clone was counted between two and nine times. The chain carries TRBV18 and TRBJ1-2, with 7 nucleotides matching TRBD1. Trimming took 5 bases from V and 7 from J; bases not matched to a gene: 4. This CDR3 is 12 amino acids long. Germline-derived CDR1 and CDR2 are KGHSH and LQKENI. The CDR3 DNA is TGTGCCAGCTCAACAGGGGCGTCTGGCTACACCTTC. Residues: CASSTGASGYTF. Drawing the rest from reference TRBV18 and TRBJ1-2, the complete variable domain is NAGVMQNPRHLVRRRGQEARLRCSPMKGHSHVYWYRQLPEEGLKFMVYLQKENIIDESGMPKERFSAEFPKEGPSILRIQQVVRGDSAAYFCASSTGASGYTFGSGTRLTVV.

This rearrangement joins TRBV19 to TRBJ1-5; tentatively, D is TRBD1 (5 bases). Germline CDR1 is LNHDA and CDR2 is SQIVND (reference sequence). V lost 8 bases and J 0 bases, leaving 17 bases between the germline ends. The CDR3 is made up of 16 amino acids. The CDR3 DNA follows: TGTGCCAGTGCCTCCTCGGGGGTATATAGCAATCAGCCCCAGCATTTT. The encoded protein is CASASSGVYSNQPQHF.

This chain uses TRBV6-1 with TRBJ2-1; TRBD2 is a possible D gene (7 bases). CDR3 length equals 16 residues. V was cut by 3 bases and J by 1 base, with 13 bases left in between. In germline, CDR1 is MNHNS, CDR2 SASEGT. CDR3 nucleotides: TGTGCCAGCAGTGATAGGAGGGGGGGTTCCTACAATGAGCAGTTCTTC. This codes for CASSDRRGGSYNEQFF.

This chain connects TRBV7-3 to TRBJ2-1; 7 nucleotides agree with TRBD1. CDR1 is SGHTA and CDR2 is FQGTGA in the germline V gene. This CDR3 contains 16 residues. After removal of 5 bases from V and 2 bases from J, the junction contained 9 bases not matched to a gene. The CDR3 region is CASSPQLTGTYNEQFF. The CDR3 DNA sequence: TGTGCCAGCAGCCCCCAACTGACAGGGACCTACAATGAGCAGTTCTTC.

V usage is TRBV7-9 and J usage is TRBJ2-5; 15 bases fit TRBD2. V lost 3 bases and J lost 1; bases outside the gene matches: 3. Germline V gene sequence: CDR1 SEHNR, CDR2 FQNEAQ (reference sequence). The CDR3 loop spans 17 amino acids. CDR3 loop: CASSFEGLAGGQETQYF. The DNA of the CDR3 is TGTGCCAGCAGCTTCGAGGGACTAGCGGGGGGCCAAGAGACCCAGTACTTC.

The rearrangement links TRBV7-2 to TRBJ2-7; weak D call: TRBD2 (6 bases). The CDR3 covers 14 residues. Trimming cost V 5 bases and J 6 bases, with 17 bases left between them. The germline gives CDR1 SGHTA, CDR2 FQGNSA. The CDR3 nucleotides read TGTGCCAGCAGCCCGACTAGTGGAACGGGCGAGCAGTACTTC. Protein: CASSPTSGTGEQYF. Complete variable domain (other parts from reference TRBV7-2 and TRBJ2-7): GAGVSQSPSNKVTEKGKDVELRCDPISGHTALYWYRQSLGQGLEFLIYFQGNSAPDKSGLPSDRFSAERTGGSVSTLTIQRTQQEDSAVYLCASSPTSGTGEQYFGPGTRLTVT.